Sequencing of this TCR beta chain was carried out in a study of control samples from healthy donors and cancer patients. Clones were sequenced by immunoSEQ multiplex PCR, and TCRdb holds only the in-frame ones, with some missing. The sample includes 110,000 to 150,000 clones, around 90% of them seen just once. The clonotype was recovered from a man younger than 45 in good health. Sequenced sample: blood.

DNA of the CDR3: TGTGCCAGCAGCGCGTTGACAGGGGAAGCTTTCTTT. As protein: CASSALTGEAFF. V is TRBV9 and J is TRBJ1-1, with 7 nucleotides matching TRBD1. The germline V gene encodes CDR1 SGDLS and CDR2 YYNGEE. The CDR3 is 12 amino acids. V shed 3 bases and J 8 bases; nucleotides not matched to a gene: 4.